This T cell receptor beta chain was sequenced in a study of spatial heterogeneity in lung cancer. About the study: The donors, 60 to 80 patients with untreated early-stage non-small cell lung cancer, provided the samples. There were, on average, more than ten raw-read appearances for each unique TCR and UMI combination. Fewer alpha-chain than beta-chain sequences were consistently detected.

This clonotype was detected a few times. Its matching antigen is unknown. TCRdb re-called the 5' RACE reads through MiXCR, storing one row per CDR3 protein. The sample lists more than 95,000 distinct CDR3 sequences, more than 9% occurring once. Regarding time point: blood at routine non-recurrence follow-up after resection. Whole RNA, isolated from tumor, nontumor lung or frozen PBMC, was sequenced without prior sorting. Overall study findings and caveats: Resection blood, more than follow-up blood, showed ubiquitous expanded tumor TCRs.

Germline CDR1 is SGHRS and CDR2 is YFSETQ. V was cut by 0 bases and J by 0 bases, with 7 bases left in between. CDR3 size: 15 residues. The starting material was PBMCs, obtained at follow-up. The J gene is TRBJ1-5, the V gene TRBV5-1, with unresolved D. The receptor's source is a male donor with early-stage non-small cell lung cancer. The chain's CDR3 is CASSLGPSSNQPQHF. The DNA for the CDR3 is TGCGCCAGCAGCTTGGGACCGTCTAGCAATCAGCCCCAGCATTTT.